This T cell receptor (beta chain) was identified in a study of blood T cell repertoires in COVID-19 (TCRdb year 2020). For context, the study as a whole: Collaborator samples came from the United States, Italy and Spain and covered acute and convalescent phases of COVID-19. Deeply sampled blood TCRbeta repertoires from subjects exposed to, actively infected with, or recovered from COVID-19 were included in the dataset. Nearly every sample came with metadata listing a de-identified subject ID, COVID-19 status, age in years and sex. Where HLA class I and class II types were available, the types were taken from metadata supplied by the sample provider, not from assay-based typing. The prospective study material was composed of cDNA or gDNA derived from T cells, B-cell-depleted T cells, or PBMCs. The repertoires were released in a freely available public database meant as a resource for research on the immune response to SARS-CoV-2. The samples were drawn from the first 160 participants of the ongoing ImmuneRACE study and from 1,254 subjects provided by 6 global collaborators.

The collaborating institutions used their own protocols to collect whole blood in K2EDTA tubes. For TCRbeta analysis, collaborators shipped samples as frozen whole blood, isolated PBMCs, or DNA extracted from either of those sample types. V was cut back by 1 base and J by 4 bases, leaving a gap of 5 bases between them. Spanning cysteine to phenylalanine, the CDR3 consists of 13 amino acids. CDR3 DNA is the only sequence kept; it has 39 bases, read in frame from the first base. The germline V gene encodes CDR1 SGHTA and CDR2 FQGTGA. The paper's findings and limits, for the study overall: How much clinical and demographic metadata was included differed by source and by participant, and the metadata was provided uncurated.

TCRbeta CDR3 regions were amplified from genomic DNA using the immunoSEQ Assay, a bias-controlled multiplex PCR. As for the original processing: Nucleated cell counts per sample were estimated from amplification of reference gene primers within the assay. To quantify the absolute abundance of each unique TCRbeta CDR3 rearrangement, sequence reads were collapsed and filtered. For each sample, productive Simpson clonality was calculated by taking the square root of Simpson's diversity index across productive rearrangements. Entries here come from immuneACCESS through TCRdb and include only in-frame sequences with V and J called. Some clones fail to appear in such tables; in the studies checked, an unresolved V gene covers under half of the shortfall, and the cause of the remainder is unknown. V, J and clone size are those of that table, while D and trimming were read from the DNA. A total of roughly 230,000 clones appear in this sample, approximately 80% of them only once. The ten biggest clones cover around 7.2% of the sample.

This clone was recorded a few times. Its antigen is still unknown. Base qualities are missing; no much larger clone stands one base away. In the same sample, other DNA sequences code for this CDR3. The V and J segments used are TRBV7-3 and TRBJ1-3, with the D gene uncertain. This TCR was sampled from a woman aged 50 to 65 with acute or convalescent COVID-19. The sample taken for sequencing was peripheral blood. CDR3 protein: CASSLSSGNTIYF. The DNA reads TGTGCCAGCAGCTTAAGTAGCGGAAACACCATATATTTT.